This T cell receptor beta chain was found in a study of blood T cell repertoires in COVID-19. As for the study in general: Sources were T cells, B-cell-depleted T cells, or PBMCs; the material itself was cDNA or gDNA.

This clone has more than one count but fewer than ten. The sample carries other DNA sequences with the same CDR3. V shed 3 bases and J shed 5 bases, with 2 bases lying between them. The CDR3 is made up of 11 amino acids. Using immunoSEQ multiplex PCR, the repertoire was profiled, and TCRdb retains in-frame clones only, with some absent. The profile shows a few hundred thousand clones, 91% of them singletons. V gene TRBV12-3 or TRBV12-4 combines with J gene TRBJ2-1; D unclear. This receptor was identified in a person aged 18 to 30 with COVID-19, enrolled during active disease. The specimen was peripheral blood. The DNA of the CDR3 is TGTGCCAGCAGTTTTAACAATGAGCAGTTCTTC. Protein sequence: CASSFNNEQFF.